The rows below give T cell receptor beta chains drawn from one sample of a study of cytomegalovirus exposure and HLA in healthy donors. Libraries were prepared by immunoSEQ multiplex PCR; TCRdb keeps only in-frame clonotypes and omits some of them. Among some 150,000 clones listed, approximately 80% were seen once. Sequenced sample: PBMCs. Receptors were obtained from a male donor in good health and CMV-seronegative. Both conserved end residues are part of each CDR3.

J gene | V gene | CDR3 protein
TRBJ2-1 | TRBV9 | CASSSSGEPYNEQFF
TRBJ1-5 | TRBV28 | CASSPSGDYSNQPQHF
TRBJ2-5 | TRBV7-2 | CASSLVGTGGPTQYF
TRBJ1-4 | TRBV7-2 | CASSTSQGTTNEKLFF
TRBJ1-6 | TRBV6-1 | CASSEGQGNSPLHF
TRBJ2-2 | TRBV11-3 | CASSLDQSGRGTGELFF
TRBJ2-5 | TRBV5-1 | CASSPKLDRAETQYF
TRBJ2-5 | TRBV9 | CASSVGGSQETQYF
TRBJ1-1 | TRBV19 | CASSIDRSGNTEAFF
TRBJ2-7 | TRBV11-2 | CASTRLDSTYEQYF
TRBJ1-3 | TRBV2 | CASSGGGWDSGNTIYF
TRBJ1-2 | TRBV28 | CASSPGQLNYGYTF
TRBJ1-1 | TRBV7-9 | CASSLLAAAEAFF
TRBJ1-1 | TRBV6-5 | CASRPQGARGTEAFF
TRBJ2-7 | TRBV7-2 | CASSRDRGLGQYF
TRBJ1-4 | TRBV2 | CASSSDRATNEKLFF
TRBJ2-1 | TRBV6-5 | CASSYSPRGYNEQFF
TRBJ2-3 | TRBV5-1 | CASSAGQGGTDTQYF
TRBJ2-1 | TRBV7-2 | CASSLEGTSGGEQFF
TRBJ2-5 | TRBV6-1 | CASRRSAQETQYF
TRBJ2-3 | TRBV27 | CASSSTPPDTQYF
TRBJ2-1 | TRBV9 | CASSVVQDYNEQFF
TRBJ1-4 | TRBV7-9 | CASSWPGTGGGELFF
TRBJ2-6 | TRBV28 | CASSFGRSGANVLTF
TRBJ2-2 | TRBV7-3 | CASSLRLAANTGELFF
TRBJ1-2 | TRBV6-5 | CASRGQGNYGYTF
TRBJ1-3 | TRBV4-2 | CASSQEAGPSGNTIYF
TRBJ1-1 | TRBV2 | CASSKTGGATEAFF
TRBJ1-2 | TRBV19 | CASMGQPYGYTF
TRBJ1-2 | TRBV9 | CASSGPGGYTF
TRBJ2-7 | TRBV7-9 | CASSIRQGPYEQYF
TRBJ2-1 | TRBV28 | CASGGSGSVRYNEQFF
TRBJ2-7 | TRBV11-2 | CASSPGLAGVSYEQYF
TRBJ2-7 | TRBV28 | CATTSGPKGEQYF
TRBJ2-5 | TRBV7-6 | CASSLAGGGLAGETQYF
TRBJ1-6 | TRBV7-9 | CASSSTGEGSPLHF
TRBJ2-1 | TRBV7-2 | CASSPLAGVRNEQFF
TRBJ1-4 | TRBV21-1 | CASSTYRASEKLFF
TRBJ1-1 | TRBV28 | CASSLGGARTEAFF
TRBJ2-2 | TRBV28 | CASSLSGRAGTGELFF
TRBJ2-3 | TRBV15 | CATSREKRGTDTQYF
TRBJ2-7 | TRBV6-1 | CASRGLVSRVDEQYF